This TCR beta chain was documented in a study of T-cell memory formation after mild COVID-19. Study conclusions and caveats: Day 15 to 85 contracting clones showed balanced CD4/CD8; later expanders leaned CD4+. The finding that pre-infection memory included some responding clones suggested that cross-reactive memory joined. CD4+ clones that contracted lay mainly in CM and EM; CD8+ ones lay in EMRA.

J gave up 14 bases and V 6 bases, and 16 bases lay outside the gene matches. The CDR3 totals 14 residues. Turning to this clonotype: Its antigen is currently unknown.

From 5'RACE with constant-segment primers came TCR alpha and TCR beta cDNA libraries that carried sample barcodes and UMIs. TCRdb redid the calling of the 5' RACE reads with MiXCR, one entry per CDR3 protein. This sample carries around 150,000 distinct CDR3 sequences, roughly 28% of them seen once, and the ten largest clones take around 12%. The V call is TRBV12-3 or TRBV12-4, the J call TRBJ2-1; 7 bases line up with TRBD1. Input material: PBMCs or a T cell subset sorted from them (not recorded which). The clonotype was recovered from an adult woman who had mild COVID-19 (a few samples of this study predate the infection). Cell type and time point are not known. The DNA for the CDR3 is TGTGCCAGCAGCCGTTCCGTGACAGGGCGAGCGGAGTTCTTC. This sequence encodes CASSRSVTGRAEFF.